The 22 T cell receptor beta chains below all came from one sample that was sequenced in a study of blood T cell repertoires in COVID-19. TCRdb's table, derived via immunoSEQ multiplex PCR, lists solely in-frame clones and lacks some. The profile shows more than 300,000 clones, 70% to 90% of them singletons. The sample comprised PBMCs or T cells enriched from blood (not recorded which). All receptors come from a woman aged 25 to 39 who had recovered from COVID-19.

The chain recombines TRBV24-1 with TRBJ2-5, with 10 bases fitting TRBD2. Looked up from germline, CDR1 is KGHDR and CDR2 is SFDVKD. This CDR3 is 15 amino acids long. Trimming removed 2 bases from V and 5 bases from J; junction bases left unmatched: 4. The CDR3 coding sequence is TGTGCCACCAGTGATTCCCTAGCGGGGGTTGAGACCCAGTACTTC. Protein sequence: CATSDSLAGVETQYF.

This clone turned up a few times. The chain couples TRBV10-3 to TRBJ2-3; 13 bases are shared with TRBD2. Trimming at V came to 6 bases and at J to 6 bases, leaving 6 bases not matched to a gene. This CDR3 is built from 15 residues. CDR1 and CDR2 from the germline V gene are ENHRY and SYGVKD. The CDR3 sequence: CAISVLAGGRDTQYF. Written as DNA, the CDR3 is TGTGCCATCAGCGTACTAGCGGGGGGGCGCGATACGCAGTATTTT.

This clone has just one count. The V and J genes are TRBV7-9 and TRBJ2-5, with TRBD2 identical over 10 bases. In germline, CDR1 is SEHNR, CDR2 FQNEAQ (reference sequence). Trimming removed 1 base from V and 5 bases from J; junction bases left unmatched: 4. This CDR3 has 15 residues. In DNA, the CDR3 is TGTGCCAGCAGCTTAGGAGCGGGGGGGCGTGAGACCCAGTACTTC. This codes for CASSLGAGGRETQYF.

This chain joins TRBV19 and TRBJ1-5; D possibly corresponds to TRBD1 (5 bases). The CDR3 has 18 residues. CDR1 is LNHDA and CDR2 is SQIVND in the germline V gene (reference sequence). V was cut by 0 bases and J by 2 bases, with 17 bases left in between. CDR3 region: CASSIDPPGPGGNQPQHF. CDR3 DNA: TGTGCCAGTAGTATAGATCCTCCAGGGCCCGGAGGCAATCAGCCCCAGCATTTT.

This clone has only one observation. The genes are TRBV9 and TRBJ1-4; 10 bases line up with TRBD1. V lost 3 bases and J lost 5; bases outside the gene matches: 4. This CDR3 spans 15 amino acids. The germline V gene encodes CDR1 SGDLS and CDR2 YYNGEE. The CDR3 DNA reads TGTGCCAGCAGCGGGTTGGGACAGGGGAATGAAAAACTGTTTTTT. As protein: CASSGLGQGNEKLFF.

The V and J genes are TRBV6-6 and TRBJ2-2, with 9 nucleotides matching TRBD2. From germline, CDR1 is MNHNY and CDR2 SVGAGI (reference sequence). V lost 5 bases, J lost 5 bases, and 15 bases stayed unmatched. This CDR3 region has 18 residues. The CDR3 nucleotides are TGTGCCAGCAGTCGGCGGGGGGGGAGACAGGGTCGAACCGGGGAGCTGTTTTTT. Its translation: CASSRRGGRQGRTGELFF.

J is TRBJ2-3 and V is TRBV19, with 7 positions matching TRBD2. Per germline, CDR1 LNHDA and CDR2 SQIVND (reference sequence). This CDR3 has 16 amino acids. V was clipped by 5 bases and J by 6 bases; unmatched bases: 14. CDR3: CASSVTSAKLRDTQYF. CDR3 coding DNA: TGTGCCAGTAGTGTTACTAGCGCAAAGTTGAGGGATACGCAGTATTTT. Full variable domain (remainder filled in from reference TRBV19 and TRBJ2-3): DGGITQSPKYLFRKEGQNVTLSCEQNLNHDAMYWYRQDPGQGLRLIYYSQIVNDFQKGDIAEGYSVSREKKESFPLTVTSAQKNPTAFYLCASSVTSAKLRDTQYFGPGTRLTVL.

V gene TRBV4-2 combines with J gene TRBJ2-7, with 7 bases identical to TRBD2. There are 15 residues in the CDR3. V lost 0 bases to trimming and J lost 2 bases; unmatched junction nucleotides: 4. The germline V gene encodes CDR1 LGHNA and CDR2 YNFKEQ. The CDR3 loop reads CASSQDNLAAYEQYF. The CDR3 DNA reads TGTGCCAGCAGCCAAGATAACCTAGCGGCCTACGAGCAGTACTTC.

This rearrangement joins TRBV4-2 to TRBJ2-2; D unclear. Germline lookup yields CDR1 LGHNA and CDR2 YNFKEQ. There are 13 residues in the CDR3. Trimming pared 4 bases from V and 6 bases from J, leaving 9 bases between. In DNA, the CDR3 is TGTGCCAGCAGCCCCGCGAGCCCCGGGGAGCTGTTTTTT. Residues: CASSPASPGELFF.

The rearrangement links TRBV3-1 (or the pseudogene TRBV3-2) to TRBJ1-1; D not certain. The CDR3 has 14 residues. CDR1 and CDR2 from the germline V gene are LGHDT and YNNKEL (reference sequence). Trimming left V 3 bases short and J 4 bases short, with 12 bases between. CDR3 DNA sequence: TGTGCCAGCAGCCAGTCCGGTTACGGCACTGAAGCTTTCTTT. Translating it yields CASSQSGYGTEAFF.

The chain carries TRBV5-6 and TRBJ2-1; D is possibly TRBD1 (6 bases). CDR1 and CDR2 (germline): SGHDT, YYEEEE. CDR3 length: 16 residues. With 4 bases removed from V and 3 bases from J, the gap between germline ends came to 17 bases. The CDR3 loop reads CASSRRQDPIYNEQFF. The CDR3 region has the DNA TGTGCCAGCAGCCGGCGACAGGACCCTATCTACAATGAGCAGTTCTTC.

The sample holds a few counts of this clone. The chain has TRBV5-1 and TRBJ1-2; D remains ambiguous. V was cut by 1 base and J by 6 bases, with 19 bases left in between. Germline V gene sequence: CDR1 SGHRS, CDR2 YFSETQ. The CDR3 sequence is 16 residues long. This chain's CDR3 is CASSLTRQADFNGYTF. DNA of the CDR3: TGCGCCAGCAGCTTGACTCGGCAGGCGGACTTTAATGGCTACACCTTC.

The chain joins TRBV7-9 to TRBJ1-5; possible D gene TRBD1, 6 bases. V dropped 2 bases and J dropped 5 bases, with 10 bases sitting between them. This CDR3 has 14 residues. The germline V gene has CDR1 SEHNR and CDR2 FQNEAQ (reference sequence). CDR3 sequence: CASSLLGADQPQHF. The CDR3 DNA reads TGTGCCAGCAGCTTATTGGGGGCCGATCAGCCCCAGCATTTT.

V is TRBV30 and J is TRBJ1-6; D gene ambiguous. This CDR3 contains 14 residues. V was pared by 3 bases and J by 6 bases, with 12 bases between. The germline V gene has CDR1 GTSNPN and CDR2 SVGIG (reference sequence). CDR3 nucleotides: TGTGCCTGGAGCTTAATGGGAGGTAATTCACCCCTCCACTTT. Encoded protein: CAWSLMGGNSPLHF.

The rearrangement joins TRBV11-2 to TRBJ2-2; perhaps TRBD2 as D (5 bases). V lost 1 base, J lost 6 bases, and 9 bases lay in between. The germline V gene has CDR1 SGHAT and CDR2 FQNNGV. This CDR3 is built from 14 residues. The CDR3 DNA follows: TGTGCCAGCAGCTTAGTGGGAGCCCCCGGGGAGCTGTTTTTT. This sequence encodes CASSLVGAPGELFF.

Worth noting for this clone: Other DNA sequences in this sample translate to the same CDR3. The gene calls are TRBV9 and TRBJ1-3; D is uncertain. This CDR3 region has 15 residues. CDR1 and CDR2 (germline): SGDLS, YYNGEE. Deletions cut 1 base from V and 0 bases from J, with 8 bases between. The chain's CDR3 is CASSVTGSSGNTIYF. DNA for the CDR3: TGTGCCAGCAGCGTAACTGGGAGCTCTGGAAACACCATATATTTT.

The genes are TRBV7-3 and TRBJ2-1; 10 positions agree with TRBD2. V was pared by 6 bases and J by 5 bases, with 7 bases of the junction left unmatched. The CDR3 loop spans 15 amino acids. The germline V gene encodes CDR1 SGHTA and CDR2 FQGTGA. The CDR3 region has the DNA TGTGCCAGCAGTTCCGACCTAGCGGGGGACAATGAGCAGTTCTTC. Protein sequence: CASSSDLAGDNEQFF.

The chain carries TRBV4-1 and TRBJ2-5; a weak D match, TRBD1 (5 bases). CDR1 MGHRA and CDR2 YSYEKL come from the germline V gene. Trimming cost V 2 bases and J 1 base, with 14 bases left between them. This CDR3 has 16 residues. The CDR3 region is CASSQPQGTAQETQYF. CDR3 bases: TGCGCCAGCAGCCAACCCCAGGGCACTGCCCAAGAGACCCAGTACTTC.

This clone was found a few times. The chain carries TRBV7-3 and TRBJ1-2, with 10 nucleotides matching TRBD1. The CDR3 covers 16 residues. With 5 bases clipped from V and 5 bases from J, the junction kept 11 bases outside the gene matches. Germline CDR1 reads SGHTA; CDR2 reads FQGTGA. CDR3: CASSNAGQGLSYGYTF. The CDR3 coding sequence is TGTGCCAGCAGCAATGCGGGACAGGGGCTGAGTTATGGCTACACCTTC.

This clone was seen a single time. The chain is built from TRBV19 and TRBJ1-3, with unresolved D. Germline CDR1 is LNHDA and CDR2 is SQIVND (reference sequence). V gave up 3 bases and J gave up 2 bases, with 8 bases separating them. The CDR3 runs to 14 residues. CDR3 in amino acids: CASSILTAGNTIYF. CDR3 bases: TGTGCCAGTAGTATCTTAACAGCTGGAAACACCATATATTTT.

This clone has only a few counts. The chain carries TRBV6-2 or TRBV6-3 and TRBJ1-5; the D gene is possibly TRBD1 (5 bases). Germline CDR1 MNHEY, CDR2 SVGEGT. This CDR3 has 17 amino acids. V was cut by 7 bases and J by 4 bases, with 23 bases left in between. In DNA form, the CDR3 reads TGTGCCAGCACCCCCGTGTCCGGGACTGGAGGGAATCAGCCCCAGCATTTT. Amino acid sequence: CASTPVSGTGGNQPQHF.

This clone came up a few times. The chain joins TRBV5-1 to TRBJ1-2; TRBD1 aligns across 7 bases. The CDR3 is 15 residues long. The V gene's germline CDR1 is SGHRS and CDR2 YFSETQ. With 4 bases clipped from V and 4 bases from J, the junction kept 10 bases outside the gene matches. The DNA of the CDR3 is TGCGCCAGCAGCCGGGGATCCGGGACAGCCTATGGCTACACCTTC. Encoded protein: CASSRGSGTAYGYTF.